This TCR beta chain was identified in a study of shared clonotypes between healthy human individuals. CD8 cells regarded as naive lacked CD45RO, were positively chosen for CCR7, and omitted terminally differentiated effector memory CD45RA+ cells. Repertoires were generated with immunoSEQ multiplex PCR, while TCRdb's copy carries only in-frame clones and drops some. Here the sample spans roughly 2,000,000 clones, around 93% being singletons. V dropped 2 bases and J dropped 2 bases, with 5 bases sitting between them. CDR1 is MNHEY and CDR2 is SMNVEV in the germline V gene (reference sequence). The CDR3 is 13 residues long.

The receptor was isolated from a man younger than 30 in good health. Some clones in this sample may be carry-over from other donors' samples. The sequenced sample consisted of naive CD8+ T cells from PBMCs. The chain links TRBV27 to TRBJ2-3; no clear D. The CDR3 is CASSLADTDTQYF. The CDR3 DNA reads TGTGCCAGCAGTTTAGCGGACACAGATACGCAGTATTTT.